The 22 T cell receptor beta chains reported below all come from one sample, sequenced in a study of Graves' ophthalmopathy and Graves' hyperthyroidism. Amplification of TCR beta CDR3 regions used RNA transcripts. The first-round RT-PCR employed HTBI primers together with the Qiagen OneStep RT-PCR kit. A multiplex PCR was then performed as the second round. TCRdb reprocessed the multiplex PCR reads via MiXCR and lists one record per CDR3 protein. This sample carries about 500,000 distinct CDR3 sequences, around an eighth of them seen once, and the ten largest clones take about a tenth. Material: blood. The receptor set was obtained from a woman aged 25-40 years with Graves' ophthalmopathy.

At least ten counts were recorded for this clonotype. The chain has TRBV5-1 and TRBJ1-6; D is unresolved. V was clipped by 2 bases and J by 0 bases, with 9 bases between them. Germline-derived CDR1 and CDR2 are SGHRS and YFSETQ. The CDR3 contains 16 residues. CDR3 loop: CASSFRGSSYNSPLHF. The CDR3 DNA follows: TGCGCCAGCAGCTTCCGGGGAAGCTCCTATAATTCACCCCTCCACTTT.

The gene calls are TRBV6-1 and TRBJ2-2; the match to TRBD2 covers 9 bases. CDR1 is MNHNS and CDR2 is SASEGT in the germline V gene. This CDR3 contains 15 residues. The trim removed 6 bases at V and 3 bases at J, leaving 5 bases unmatched. The CDR3 nucleotides are TGTGCCAGCAGACGCGGGAGGGAGCACACCGGGGAGCTGTTTTTT. Amino acids: CASRRGREHTGELFF.

The sample holds many counts of this clonotype. This chain joins TRBV20-1 and TRBJ1-1; D is perhaps TRBD1 (6 bases). This CDR3 is built from 15 residues. V was clipped by 6 bases and J by 5 bases, with 22 bases between them. CDR1 and CDR2 from the germline V gene are DFQATT and SNEGSKA (reference sequence). DNA of the CDR3: TGCAGTGCGCCAAAACGGGCCGGGACATGGACTGAAGCTTTCTTT. It codes for CSAPKRAGTWTEAFF.

This clonotype showed up many times. The chain has TRBV7-8 and TRBJ1-2; perhaps TRBD1 as D (6 bases). The ends were cut back, 6 bases at V and 8 bases at J, with 19 bases in the middle. Germline assignment: CDR1 SGHVS and CDR2 FQNEAQ. This CDR3 has 14 residues. The CDR3 sequence is CASSYPGTTMGYTF. The CDR3 DNA reads as TGTGCCAGCAGTTACCCCGGGACAACTATGGGCTACACCTTC.

This clonotype was detected many times. CDR3 in amino acids: CATDRGRGTGELFF. The CDR3 DNA is TGTGCCACGGACAGGGGTCGAGGCACCGGGGAGCTGTTTTTT. J is TRBJ2-2 and V is TRBV24-1; 9 bases match TRBD1. Germline lookup yields CDR1 KGHDR and CDR2 SFDVKD. CDR3 length: 14 amino acids. V was pared by 10 bases and J by 4 bases, with 6 bases of the junction left unmatched.

This clonotype appeared many times. The chain uses TRBV6-1 and TRBJ2-7, with D perhaps TRBD2 (5 bases). This CDR3 is built from 13 residues. Per the germline V gene, CDR1 is MNHNS and CDR2 is SASEGT. The germline V and J ends were trimmed by 6 bases and 4 bases, with 13 bases remaining between them. CDR3 coding DNA: TGTGCCAGCAGCCGGGATTCCATTTACGAGCAGTACTTC. Its protein is CASSRDSIYEQYF.

This clonotype occurred many times. The chain is built from TRBV19 and TRBJ1-1; tentative D call: TRBD1 (5 bases). Germline CDR1 reads LNHDA; CDR2 reads SQIVND (reference sequence). The CDR3 length is 13 residues. Between the trimmed V and J ends, which lost 4 bases and 4 bases, there was a span of 10 bases. For the CDR3, the DNA is TGTGCCAGTAGTACCAGGGTGGGCACTGAAGCTTTCTTT. As protein: CASSTRVGTEAFF. Full variable domain (outside the CDR3, taken from reference TRBV19 and TRBJ1-1): DGGITQSPKYLFRKEGQNVTLSCEQNLNHDAMYWYRQDPGQGLRLIYYSQIVNDFQKGDIAEGYSVSREKKESFPLTVTSAQKNPTAFYLCASSTRVGTEAFFGQGTRLTVV.

This clonotype was counted a few times. This sequence joins TRBV11-1 and TRBJ1-6, with D uncertain. CDR3 size: 19 residues. The V and J ends lost 1 base and 0 bases respectively, with 16 bases between them. Germline lookup yields CDR1 SGHAT and CDR2 FQDESV (reference sequence). CDR3 residues: CASSLGFRRSSSYNSPLHF. The CDR3 DNA is TGTGCCAGCAGCTTAGGTTTTCGACGGTCGAGCTCCTATAATTCACCCCTCCACTTT.

This clonotype was detected many times. The junction shows a germline mismatch at one end, possibly a read error. The chain couples TRBV11-2 to TRBJ2-2, with D perhaps TRBD2 (6 bases). The CDR3 contains 15 residues. Germline CDR1 and CDR2: SGHAT and FQNNGV. The CDR3 reads CASSLVLPGTGGLFF. DNA for the CDR3: TGTGCCAGCAGCTTAGTTCTCCCGGGCACCGGGGGGCTGTTTTTT.

This clonotype was recorded many times. J is TRBJ1-2 and V is TRBV12-3 or TRBV12-4, with 7 bases identical to TRBD1. This CDR3 has 15 residues. With 7 bases clipped from V and 7 bases from J, the junction kept 15 bases outside the gene matches. CDR3 sequence reads: CASTLGKGGGSGYTF. The CDR3 DNA sequence: TGTGCCAGCACCTTGGGGAAAGGGGGCGGGTCTGGCTACACCTTC.

This clonotype was found many times. This chain links TRBV20-1 with TRBJ2-5; tentatively, D is TRBD2 (5 bases). Per germline, CDR1 DFQATT and CDR2 SNEGSKA (reference sequence). Trimming cost V 1 base and J 2 bases, with 11 bases left between them. CDR3 length: 14 amino acids. The CDR3 sequence: CSARALGDQETQYF. The DNA of the CDR3 is TGCAGTGCTAGAGCCCTCGGGGATCAAGAGACCCAGTACTTC.

This clonotype was seen more than once but under ten times. The rearrangement links TRBV5-1 to TRBJ2-5, with 7 bases matching TRBD2. The V gene's germline CDR1 is SGHRS and CDR2 YFSETQ. V lost 0 bases, J lost 7 bases, and 9 bases stayed unmatched. CDR3 length: 15 amino acids. CDR3 amino acids: CASSLGRASGGTQYF. In DNA, the CDR3 is TGCGCCAGCAGCTTGGGGCGGGCTAGCGGAGGGACCCAGTACTTC.

The table lists this clonotype with many counts. The genes are TRBV12-3 or TRBV12-4 and TRBJ2-5; D uncertain. Trimming cost V 4 bases and J 7 bases, with 16 bases left between them. There are 14 residues in the CDR3. Here the CDR3 reads CASSSSGPSGTQYF. CDR3 bases: TGTGCCAGCAGTTCGTCCGGGCCTTCGGGGACCCAGTACTTC.

Comments on this clonotype: In this CDR3 the conserved last residue, phenylalanine or tryptophan, is missing, so a read error is likely. The chain uses TRBV6-9 and TRBJ2-7; 8 bases are a match to TRBD2. The germline V gene encodes CDR1 MNHGY and CDR2 SVAAGI. This CDR3 has 16 residues. CDR3 nucleotide sequence: TGTGCCAGCGGTTATCCTGCCGGGGGGGTGATGTACGAGCAGTACTAC. The encoded protein is CASGYPAGGVMYEQYY.

This chain connects TRBV6-5 to TRBJ2-7, with 7 positions matching TRBD1. Germline lookup yields CDR1 MNHEY and CDR2 SVGAGI. The CDR3 sequence is 15 residues long. The CDR3 region is CASSYSRLRAVEQGV. CDR3 DNA sequence: TGTGCCAGCAGTTACTCGAGGTTAAGGGCTGTCGAGCAGGGGGTG.

The table lists this clonotype with many counts. The chain employs TRBV2 and TRBJ1-5; the D gene is possibly TRBD1 (6 bases). The ends were cut back, 2 bases at V and 8 bases at J, with 13 bases in the middle. The germline CDR1 and CDR2 sequences are SNHLY and FYNNEI. The CDR3 spans 14 residues. The CDR3 DNA reads as TGTGCCAGCAGTGAATTACAGGGCATGGAGCCCCAGCATTTT. This encodes CASSELQGMEPQHF.

This clonotype showed up many times. The rearrangement uses TRBV6-1 and TRBJ1-2, with 9 bases fitting TRBD1. With 6 bases clipped from V and 6 bases from J, the junction kept 11 bases outside the gene matches. The CDR3 runs 15 residues. CDR1 and CDR2 (germline): MNHNS, SASEGT. In DNA form, the CDR3 reads TGTGCCAGCAGGAATAGACAGGGGGGGAGTGATGGCTACACCTTC. Protein: CASRNRQGGSDGYTF.

This clonotype has at least ten counts. The chain links TRBV20-1 to TRBJ1-6; weak D call: TRBD1 (5 bases). CDR1 is DFQATT and CDR2 is SNEGSKA in the germline V gene (reference sequence). Trimming shortened V by 3 bases and J by 8 bases, and 20 bases separated the two germline ends. The CDR3 loop spans 16 amino acids. This CDR3 is CSASRSYQGSDSPLHF. The DNA of the CDR3 is TGCAGTGCTAGCCGCTCTTACCAGGGTAGCGATTCACCCCTCCACTTT.

As to this clonotype: Being one base from a much bigger clone, this may be a read error. The chain combines TRBV20-1 with TRBJ1-1; D ambiguous. The CDR3 length is 12 residues. Germline V gives CDR1 DFQATT, CDR2 SNEGSKA (reference sequence). The CDR3 DNA reads as TGCAGGGTACGTTCAAAGAACACTGAAGCTGTCTTT. Residues: CRVRSKNTEAVF.

This chain uses TRBV18 with TRBJ2-5; 9 bases are a match to TRBD2. Germline trimming cut 1 base from V and 5 bases from J; bases unmatched to any gene: 5. The germline gives CDR1 KGHSH, CDR2 LQKENI. There are 15 residues in the CDR3. The CDR3 sequence: CASSPRASGDETQYF. The CDR3 DNA reads as TGTGCCAGCTCACCACGGGCTAGCGGGGACGAGACCCAGTACTTC.

In this sample, this clonotype turned up many times. This sequence joins TRBV6-5 and TRBJ2-3, with 9 bases that match TRBD1. This CDR3 spans 16 amino acids. Trimming removed 6 bases from V and 7 bases from J; junction bases left unmatched: 14. The germline V gene has CDR1 MNHEY and CDR2 SVGAGI. In DNA form, the CDR3 reads TGTGCCAGCAGCCTACTCCGGGACAGGGTGGGGTATACGCAGTATTTT. This gives the protein CASSLLRDRVGYTQYF.

The chain has TRBV6-5 and TRBJ1-1, with 8 bases matching TRBD1. Germline V gene data show CDR1 as MNHEY and CDR2 as SVGAGI. The V segment lost 8 bases and the J segment 3 bases; nucleotides outside the gene matches: 2. The CDR3 loop spans 12 amino acids. In DNA, the CDR3 is TGTGCCAGCCAGGGGGCAGACACTGAAGCTTTCTTT. Encoded protein: CASQGADTEAFF.